A single sample gave rise to the 9 T cell receptor beta chains below, sequenced in a study of shared clonotypes between healthy human individuals. The method was immunoSEQ multiplex PCR; TCRdb's version includes in-frame clones alone and lacks a portion of them. This sample has about 960,000 clones; 76% occur once, and the top ten carry 1.5%. The sequencing sample was made of memory CD4+ T cells sorted from blood. The subset denotes: CD45RA-negative fraction. These receptors were taken from a man between 18 and 29 years old in good health.

The table lists this clone with a few counts. The chain has TRBV10-3 and TRBJ2-5; D uncertain. The length of the CDR3 is 19 residues. The V end was cut by 3 bases, the J end by 4 bases, with 27 bases between. Germline CDR1 and CDR2: ENHRY and SYGVKD. CDR3 residues: CAISDPSNARATTRETQYF. DNA for the CDR3: TGTGCCATCAGTGATCCATCAAACGCTCGGGCTACCACGCGAGAGACCCAGTACTTC.

This rearrangement joins TRBV4-1 to TRBJ2-5; TRBD1 matches 8 bases. This CDR3 comprises 17 residues. Germline V gene sequence: CDR1 MGHRA, CDR2 YSYEKL. J lost 5 bases, V lost 0 bases, and 11 bases had no gene match. The CDR3 region is CASSQDGTARGRETQYF. In DNA, the CDR3 is TGCGCCAGCAGCCAAGATGGTACGGCCAGGGGGCGGGAGACCCAGTACTTC.

The V and J genes are TRBV4-1 and TRBJ2-1; 12 positions agree with TRBD2. The CDR3 extends over 15 amino acids. Germline CDR1 MGHRA, CDR2 YSYEKL. Trimming removed 3 bases from V and 9 bases from J; junction bases left unmatched: 6. The CDR3 loop reads CASSQTSGSHGEQFF. In DNA form, the CDR3 reads TGCGCCAGCAGCCAGACTAGCGGGAGTCACGGTGAGCAGTTCTTC.

The rearrangement links TRBV6-6 to TRBJ2-1; D unclear. The CDR3 length is 15 residues. Per germline, CDR1 MNHNY and CDR2 SVGAGI (reference sequence). Trimming removed 6 bases from V and 0 bases from J, with 12 bases in between. This chain's CDR3 is CASRAASSSYNEQFF. The CDR3, as DNA: TGTGCCAGCAGGGCTGCTTCGAGCTCCTACAATGAGCAGTTCTTC.

The rearrangement links TRBV21-1 to TRBJ2-1; no DNA check was done on the table's D call, TRBD2. TRBV21-1 constitutes a pseudogene. The CDR3 is made up of 10 amino acids. The CDR3 DNA reads as TGTGCCAGCCCAGGACTAGAGCAGTTCTTC. As protein: CASPGLEQFF.

The genes are TRBV10-1 and TRBJ1-1; D is unclear. The CDR3 totals 13 residues. CDR1 is WNHNN and CDR2 is SYGVQD in the germline V gene (reference sequence). Deletions cut 7 bases from V and 1 base from J, with 10 bases between. This chain's CDR3 is CASMGSGNTEAFF. The CDR3 coding sequence is TGCGCCAGCATGGGCAGCGGGAACACTGAAGCTTTCTTT.

The CDR3 coding sequence is TGTGCCAGCTCACCACCGTTCGAGGGGGCTAGCACTGAAGCTTTCTTT. Translating it yields CASSPPFEGASTEAFF. V is TRBV18 and J is TRBJ1-1, with 7 nucleotides matching TRBD1. Looked up from germline, CDR1 is KGHSH and CDR2 is LQKENI. This CDR3 region has 16 residues. J lost 4 bases, V lost 0 bases, and 8 bases had no gene match.

The chain uses TRBV9 and TRBJ2-1; D might be TRBD2 (6 bases). The CDR3 covers 17 residues. V gave up 6 bases and J gave up 8 bases, with 27 bases separating them. Germline loops: CDR1 SGDLS, CDR2 YYNGEE. The chain's CDR3 is CASTFDPGTDFLDEQFF. In DNA form, the CDR3 reads TGTGCCAGCACCTTTGACCCCGGGACTGACTTCTTAGATGAGCAGTTCTTC.

The V call is TRBV29-1, the J call TRBJ1-2; the match to TRBD1 covers 11 bases. V lost 6 bases, J lost 6 bases, and 12 bases stayed unmatched. The CDR3 is 15 residues long. Germline CDR1 reads SQVTM; CDR2 reads ANQGSEA. CDR3 nucleotides: TGCAGCGTCTTCGAACATGGGACAGGGGGAGATGGCTACACCTTC. Translating it yields CSVFEHGTGGDGYTF. The full variable domain, completed using reference TRBV29-1 and TRBJ1-2, is SAVISQKPSRDICQRGTSLTIQCQVDSQVTMMFWYRQQPGQSLTLIATANQGSEATYESGFVIDKFPISRPNLTFSTLTVSNMSPEDSSIYLCSVFEHGTGGDGYTFGSGTRLTVV.